This T cell receptor beta chain is from a study of shared clonotypes between healthy human individuals. The run depth of the assay was deep. Once extracted for a subset, genomic DNA was divided evenly among several immunoSEQ plates. The repertoire was sequenced with immunoSEQ multiplex PCR; TCRdb's copy has only in-frame clones and lacks some. The sample has roughly 2.4 million clones, around 95% seen once. CDR1 and CDR2 (germline): SEHNR, FQNEAQ (reference sequence). V was pared by 5 bases and J by 0 bases, with 9 bases of the junction left unmatched. This CDR3 region has 18 residues. Remarks on this clone: No antigen is known for it.

Study outcomes and limitations: Richness estimates generally favored naive over memory subsets.

The origin of this receptor is a man between 18 and 35 years old in good health. The V and J genes are TRBV7-9 and TRBJ1-6, with 8 bases fitting TRBD1. Sequenced: naive CD4+ T cells sorted from blood. Regarding subset: CD45RA+ positively selected. The CDR3 DNA sequence: TGTGCCAGCAGCGCGCCTATGACAGGGGTCTCCTATAATTCACCCCTCCACTTT. It yields the protein CASSAPMTGVSYNSPLHF.